The TCR beta chain described here comes from a study of T cell repertoires in cytomegalovirus infection. TCRdb called the reads again in MiXCR, with one record for every CDR3 protein. The sample holds around 630,000 distinct CDR3 sequences, roughly a quarter seen once. This clonotype was counted many times. The V gene end was trimmed by 6 bases and the J gene end by 5 bases; junction bases not matched to a gene: 6. CDR1 and CDR2 from the germline V gene are MDHEN and SYDVKM. CDR3 size: 13 residues. This sequence joins TRBV28 and TRBJ2-5; 7 bases fit TRBD1. The clonotype comes from a human donor in good health (CMV status not recorded). Some clones in this sample may be carry-over from other donors' samples. Sequencing was performed on CD8+ T cells from PBMCs. CDR3 nucleotide sequence: TGTGCCAGCAGCTTGACAGGGCGGGAGACCCAGTACTTC. Amino acids: CASSLTGRETQYF.